This passage covers 24 T cell receptor beta chains from one sample sequenced in a study of a mutant IDH1 vaccine in newly diagnosed glioma. Using immunoSEQ multiplex PCR, the repertoire was profiled, and TCRdb retains in-frame clones only, with some absent. Of about 56,000 clones in the sample, roughly 75% are singletons; the top ten hold 5.3%. Their antigens are not known. Noted time point: week 47, end of study. A 20-mer mutant IDH1 peptide at 300 ug was injected subcutaneously with topical imiquimod. The material was PBMCs, obtained from a glioma patient whose treatment included an IDH1 peptide vaccine. Receptor source: a man aged 45 to 65 with glioma.

The V gene is TRBV2, the J gene TRBJ2-1; 10 bases fit TRBD2. J lost 1 base, V lost 2 bases, and 5 bases had no gene match. This CDR3 comprises 17 residues. CDR1 SNHLY and CDR2 FYNNEI come from the germline V gene. This CDR3 reads CASSESLAGVSYNEQFF. The CDR3 DNA sequence: TGTGCCAGCAGTGAAAGCCTAGCGGGGGTTTCCTACAATGAGCAGTTCTTC.

V usage is TRBV5-1 and J usage is TRBJ2-7; TRBD1 matches at 9 bases. Germline V gene lookup returns CDR1 SGHRS and CDR2 YFSETQ. This CDR3 is 14 amino acids long. V shed 4 bases, J shed 4 bases, and the junction held 6 bases outside the gene matches. DNA for the CDR3: TGCGCCAGCAGCATTACCGGGACAGGGTACGAGCAGTACTTC. It specifies CASSITGTGYEQYF. Full variable domain (missing parts from reference TRBV5-1 and TRBJ2-7): KAGVTQTPRYLIKTRGQQVTLSCSPISGHRSVSWYQQTPGQGLQFLFEYFSETQRNKGNFPGRFSGRQFSNSRSEMNVSTLELGDSALYLCASSITGTGYEQYFGPGTRLTVT.

This clone was seen more than once but under ten times. The V call is TRBV6-1, the J call TRBJ1-2; TRBD1 aligns across 12 bases. The germline CDR1 and CDR2 sequences are MNHNS and SASEGT. V lost 7 bases, J lost 11 bases, and 14 bases stayed unmatched. The CDR3 is made up of 15 amino acids. CDR3 DNA: TGTGCCAGCACTCCTTGGGAGGGACAGGGGGCGGAATACACCTTC. As protein: CASTPWEGQGAEYTF.

For the CDR3, the DNA is TGTGCCAGCTCACCAGGGCCCAGAAATGAAAAACTGTTTTTT. Its protein is CASSPGPRNEKLFF. The J gene is TRBJ1-4, the V gene TRBV18; unclear D gene. The CDR3 length is 14 residues. With 2 bases removed from V and 5 bases from J, the gap between germline ends came to 9 bases. The V gene's germline CDR1 is KGHSH and CDR2 LQKENI.

V gene TRBV27 combines with J gene TRBJ1-2, with a tentative D call TRBD1 (5 bases). The CDR3 runs to 13 residues. Trimming took off 5 bases at V and 2 bases at J, with 9 bases between the two ends. In germline, CDR1 is MNHEY, CDR2 SMNVEV (reference sequence). CDR3 coding DNA: TGTGCCAGCAGTCCCCGGGACAACTATGGCTACACCTTC. Its protein product is CASSPRDNYGYTF.

The rearrangement uses TRBV9 and TRBJ1-2; unclear D gene. Germline CDR1 reads SGDLS; CDR2 reads YYNGEE. V was cut by 1 base and J by 0 bases, with 10 bases left in between. This CDR3 has 15 residues. DNA for the CDR3: TGTGCCAGCAGCGTAAGGCTCAATCCTAACTATGGCTACACCTTC. This encodes CASSVRLNPNYGYTF. The variable domain in full, with the rest retrieved from reference TRBV9 and TRBJ1-2, is DSGVTQTPKHLITATGQRVTLRCSPRSGDLSVYWYQQSLDQGLQFLIQYYNGEERAKGNILERFSAQQFPDLHSELNLSSLELGDSALYFCASSVRLNPNYGYTFGSGTRLTVV.

The rearrangement joins TRBV6-4 to TRBJ1-1, with unresolved D. The CDR3 has 14 residues. Between the trimmed V and J ends, which lost 4 bases and 1 base, there was a span of 10 bases. Germline V lookup: CDR1 MRHNA, CDR2 SNTAGT. DNA of the CDR3: TGTGCCAGCAGTGCCTCCCCAGGGAACACTGAAGCTTTCTTT. As protein: CASSASPGNTEAFF.

The V call is TRBV6-5, the J call TRBJ1-2; D call uncertain. V dropped 2 bases and J dropped 6 bases, with 16 bases sitting between them. The germline V gene encodes CDR1 MNHEY and CDR2 SVGAGI. The CDR3 is 15 amino acids. CDR3 amino acids: CASSYASGRAHGYTF. CDR3 DNA: TGTGCCAGCAGTTACGCATCGGGTAGGGCGCATGGCTACACCTTC.

The V and J genes are TRBV29-1 and TRBJ2-3; D assignment may be TRBD1 or TRBD2 (6 bases each). CDR1 and CDR2 (germline): SQVTM, ANQGSEA. V was pared by 4 bases and J by 3 bases, with 14 bases between. CDR3 length: 14 amino acids. CDR3 protein: CSVGGGRSTDTQYF. Written as DNA, the CDR3 is TGCAGCGTTGGAGGGGGGAGAAGTACAGATACGCAGTATTTT.

This CDR3 reads CSVLAGANTGELFF. The DNA of the CDR3 is TGCAGCGTTCTTGCAGGGGCAAACACCGGGGAGCTGTTTTTT. This chain joins TRBV29-1 and TRBJ2-2, with TRBD1 as a possible D gene (6 bases). Between the trimmed V and J ends, which lost 5 bases and 2 bases, there was a span of 12 bases. Germline CDR1 and CDR2: SQVTM and ANQGSEA. The CDR3 is 14 amino acids.

This chain links TRBV30 with TRBJ2-4, with D perhaps TRBD1 (7 bases). This CDR3 has 14 amino acids. CDR1 is GTSNPN and CDR2 is SVGIG in the germline V gene (reference sequence). V lost 2 bases to trimming and J lost 0 bases, with 8 bases between them. As DNA, the CDR3 is TGTGCCTGGAGTCAGGGGGGAGCCAAAAACATTCAGTACTTC. Its translation is CAWSQGGAKNIQYF.

The gene calls are TRBV4-3 and TRBJ1-1; 9 nucleotides align to TRBD1. Germline V CDR1 and CDR2: LGHNA, YSLEER. V was pared by 4 bases and J by 2 bases, with 5 bases of the junction left unmatched. The CDR3 is 15 amino acids. CDR3: CASSLRDRVNTEAFF. The DNA of the CDR3 is TGCGCCAGCAGCCTACGGGACAGGGTCAACACTGAAGCTTTCTTT.

This chain uses TRBV6-6 with TRBJ1-5, with D uncertain. The ends were cut back, 6 bases at V and 2 bases at J, with 8 bases in the middle. The CDR3 has 13 amino acids. Germline V gives CDR1 MNHNY, CDR2 SVGAGI (reference sequence). This chain's CDR3 is CASRERGNQPQHF. CDR3 DNA: TGTGCCAGCAGAGAAAGGGGCAATCAGCCCCAGCATTTT.

The chain links TRBV7-2 to TRBJ2-7; 7 bases align to TRBD1. Germline loops: CDR1 SGHTA, CDR2 FQGNSA. J lost 3 bases, V lost 5 bases, and 10 bases had no gene match. The CDR3 contains 15 residues. DNA for the CDR3: TGTGCCAGCAGCCATTCCGACAGGGCGCGCTACGAGCAGTACTTC. Its protein product is CASSHSDRARYEQYF.

This clone appeared once. The rearrangement uses TRBV6-6 and TRBJ2-3, with D perhaps matching TRBD2 (6 bases). The CDR3 length is 13 residues. The germline V gene encodes CDR1 MNHNY and CDR2 SVGAGI (reference sequence). V dropped 2 bases and J dropped 5 bases, with 8 bases sitting between them. The CDR3 DNA reads TGTGCCAGCAGTTACATCGGGGGAGATACGCAGTATTTT. Amino acid sequence: CASSYIGGDTQYF.

The gene calls are TRBV30 and TRBJ1-2; D is ambiguous. This CDR3 has 18 amino acids. Germline V gene sequence: CDR1 GTSNPN, CDR2 SVGIG (reference sequence). The V gene lost 1 base and the J gene lost 0 bases, with 21 bases spanning the gap. In nucleotides, the CDR3 is TGTGCCTGGAGTGCGGCAGGCCTTTCCACTCTCTCTAACTATGGCTACACCTTC. It translates to CAWSAAGLSTLSNYGYTF.

The J gene is TRBJ1-5, the V gene TRBV15, with 7 bases aligning to TRBD1. With 4 bases clipped from V and 1 base from J, the junction kept 10 bases outside the gene matches. Germline CDR1 reads LNHNV; CDR2 reads YYDKDF (reference sequence). There are 17 residues in the CDR3. The DNA for the CDR3 is TGTGCCACCAGCACTGCGGAGGGGGCTTGGAGCAATCAGCCCCAGCATTTT. It is translated as CATSTAEGAWSNQPQHF.

This clone came up once. The chain uses TRBV27 and TRBJ1-3; 8 bases align to TRBD1. CDR3 length: 16 amino acids. V lost 5 bases and J lost 0; bases outside the gene matches: 6. In germline, CDR1 is MNHEY, CDR2 SMNVEV (reference sequence). The CDR3: CASSRRTGSSGNTIYF. The CDR3, as DNA: TGTGCCAGCAGTCGAAGGACAGGGAGCTCTGGAAACACCATATATTTT.

Only one count was recorded for this clone. The CDR3 nucleotides read TGTGCCAGCAGCTTCGAGGGTTGGGCGACCGGGGAGCTGTTTTTT. Translated, it gives CASSFEGWATGELFF. The chain couples TRBV7-8 to TRBJ2-2; tentatively, D is TRBD2 (5 bases). V was cut by 3 bases and J by 5 bases, with 13 bases left in between. The CDR3 sequence is 15 residues long. Germline loops: CDR1 SGHVS, CDR2 FQNEAQ.

This rearrangement joins TRBV11-2 to TRBJ2-5; the D is unclear. The germline gives CDR1 SGHAT, CDR2 FQNNGV. The V and J ends lost 3 bases and 3 bases respectively, with 5 bases between them. This CDR3 comprises 12 residues. The CDR3 nucleotides read TGTGCCAGCAGCTTGGTCGAAGAGACCCAGTACTTC. As protein: CASSLVEETQYF.

This clone was seen more than once but under ten times. The chain is built from TRBV6-5 and TRBJ2-1; 7 nucleotides match TRBD2. CDR1 is MNHEY and CDR2 is SVGAGI in the germline V gene. This CDR3 region has 11 residues. Germline trimming cut 5 bases from V and 10 bases from J; bases unmatched to any gene: 2. The CDR3 sequence is CASSSGAEQFF. DNA for the CDR3: TGTGCCAGCAGTAGCGGGGCCGAGCAGTTCTTC.

This clone showed up just a few times. The chain couples TRBV7-2 to TRBJ2-3; no clear D. V was pared by 3 bases and J by 7 bases, with 14 bases between. The V gene's germline CDR1 is SGHTA and CDR2 FQGNSA. CDR3 size: 14 residues. CDR3 sequence: CASSLPLDPHTQYF. The DNA of the CDR3 is TGTGCCAGCAGCTTGCCCCTGGACCCCCATACGCAGTATTTT. Drawing the rest from reference TRBV7-2 and TRBJ2-3, the complete variable domain is GAGVSQSPSNKVTEKGKDVELRCDPISGHTALYWYRQSLGQGLEFLIYFQGNSAPDKSGLPSDRFSAERTGGSVSTLTIQRTQQEDSAVYLCASSLPLDPHTQYFGPGTRLTVL.

This chain connects TRBV4-1 to TRBJ2-5; 14 bases align to TRBD2. The CDR3 consists of 17 residues. Germline V CDR1 and CDR2: MGHRA, YSYEKL. Trimming removed 4 bases from V and 4 bases from J; junction bases left unmatched: 8. The CDR3 protein is CASSRVTSGGARETQYF. The CDR3 coding sequence is TGCGCCAGCAGCCGAGTGACTAGCGGGGGGGCCAGAGAGACCCAGTACTTC.

The chain employs TRBV7-8 and TRBJ1-2; 11 positions match TRBD1. The CDR3 loop spans 15 amino acids. Trimming at V came to 4 bases and at J to 5 bases, leaving 6 bases not matched to a gene. CDR1 and CDR2 (germline): SGHVS, FQNEAQ. In DNA, the CDR3 is TGTGCCAGCAGCTCCCGGACAGGGGGCAGTTATGGCTACACCTTC. It specifies CASSSRTGGSYGYTF.